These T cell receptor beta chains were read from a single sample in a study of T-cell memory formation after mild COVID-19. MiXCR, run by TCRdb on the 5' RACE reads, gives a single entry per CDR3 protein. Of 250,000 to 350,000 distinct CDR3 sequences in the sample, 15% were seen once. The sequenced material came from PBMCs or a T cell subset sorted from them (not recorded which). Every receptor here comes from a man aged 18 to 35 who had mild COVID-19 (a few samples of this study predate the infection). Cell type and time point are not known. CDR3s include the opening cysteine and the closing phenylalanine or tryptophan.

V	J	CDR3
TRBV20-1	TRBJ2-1	CSARLTSGGNEQFF
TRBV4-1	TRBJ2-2	CASSQDGNRELFF
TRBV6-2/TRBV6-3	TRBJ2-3	CASRGQGSTDTQYF
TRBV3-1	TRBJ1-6	CASSQDARTPLHF
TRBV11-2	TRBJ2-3	CASSLTGAGSTDTQYF
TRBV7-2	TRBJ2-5	CASSNRQEETQYF
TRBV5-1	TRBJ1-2	CASSSTGYGYTF
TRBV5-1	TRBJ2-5	CASSLVPGQQETQYF
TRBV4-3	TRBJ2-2	CASSQDLDTRYTGELFF
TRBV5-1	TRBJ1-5	CASSPTTGNGPQHF
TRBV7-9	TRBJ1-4	CASSLGRRATNEKLFF
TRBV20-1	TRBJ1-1	CTTDDPSGAFF
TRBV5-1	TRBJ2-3	CASKDLLLADTQYF
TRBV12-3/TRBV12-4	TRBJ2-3	CASSLAPSTQYF
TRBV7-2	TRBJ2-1	CASSAVLLGRDNEQFF
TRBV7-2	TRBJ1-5	CASSSGRINQPQHF
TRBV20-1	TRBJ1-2	CSATPTDPRYGYTF
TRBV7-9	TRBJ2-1	CASSLSEQFF
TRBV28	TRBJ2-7	CASFSAGSSYEQYF
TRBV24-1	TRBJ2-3	CATSDSGRAGDTQYF
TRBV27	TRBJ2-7	CASSTISGGTPYEQYF
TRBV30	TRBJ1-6	CAWSRGQKGTPLHF
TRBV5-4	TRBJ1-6	CASRSRGPGTGGSPLHF
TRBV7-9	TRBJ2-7	CASSSIYPTGESSF
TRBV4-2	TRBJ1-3	CASSQERFSGNTIYF
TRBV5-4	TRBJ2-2	CASSYVRGNTGELFF
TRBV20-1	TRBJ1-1	CSARSSWTDEAFF
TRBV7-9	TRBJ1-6	CASSLRGENSPLHF
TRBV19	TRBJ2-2	CASTRAGGRGTGELFF